This TCR beta chain was obtained from a study of T cell repertoires and Cas9 in healthy adults (dated by TCRdb to 2016 to 2018). Context from the whole study: Multi-effector potency, cytotoxicity and lineage determination within the CD4 and CD8 compartments were characterized for SpCas9-reactive T cells. The study examined preexisting T cell immunity against the Streptococcus pyogenes Cas9 nuclease (SpCas9) used in CRISPR gene editing. General conclusions and limits of the study: Proliferation and function of SpCas9-reactive effector T cells were reported to be mitigated in vitro by SpCas9-reactive regulatory T cells.

For this clone: It has no known antigen specificity. No base qualities exist here, and no much larger clone lies one base off it.

All of the donors in the study were healthy humans. The method behind the library was the immunoSEQ multiplex PCR assay. TCRdb retrieved this table from immuneACCESS and kept in-frame rearrangements only. Not all clones are present; in checked studies, unresolved V genes account for under half, and no reason is known for the remainder. The sample data list 20,000 to 25,000 clones, and about 88% of these were observed just once. The ten largest clones capture 0.69% of the sample. This TCR came from a human donor in good health. Sequencing input: CD4+ effector T cells (CD127+, CD25-, CD137-, CD154-) from PBMCs; culture status not recorded.

CDR3 region: CASSSPTGAEQYF. DNA sequence: TGTGCCAGCAGTTCCCCGACAGGGGCCGAGCAGTACTTC. The rearranged segments are TRBV27 and TRBJ2-5, and 8 junction bases match TRBD1. The J call could be wrong; TRBJ2-7 is a better fit for the DNA end. The CDR3 numbers 13 residues from cysteine through phenylalanine. CDR3 DNA only is kept here, 39 bases in frame from base 1. Via the germline V gene (reference sequence), CDR1 is MNHEY and CDR2 SMNVEV.